This T cell receptor beta chain derives from a study of cytotoxic CD8 clonotypes in ibrutinib-treated CLL. There are 17 residues in the CDR3. Per the germline V gene, CDR1 is MGHRA and CDR2 is YSYEKL. Trimming removed 1 base at V and 2 bases at J, with 14 bases between. This clone was picked up one time. The intended depth for sequencing was 1 in 200,000 to 1 in 1 million T cells. Some clones are missing from TCRdb's copy, which holds only in-frame ones; the method was immunoSEQ multiplex PCR. The sample yields 110,000 to 150,000 clones, about 78% seen once. This chain connects TRBV4-1 to TRBJ2-2; D may be TRBD2 (6 bases). The receptor was derived from a human donor with chronic lymphocytic leukemia. The sequencing used PBMCs, collected after 24 months of ibrutinib treatment. The CDR3 bases are TGCGCCAGCAGCCAAGTCCTGGGCGGGACTAACACCGGGGAGCTGTTTTTT. It translates to CASSQVLGGTNTGELFF.